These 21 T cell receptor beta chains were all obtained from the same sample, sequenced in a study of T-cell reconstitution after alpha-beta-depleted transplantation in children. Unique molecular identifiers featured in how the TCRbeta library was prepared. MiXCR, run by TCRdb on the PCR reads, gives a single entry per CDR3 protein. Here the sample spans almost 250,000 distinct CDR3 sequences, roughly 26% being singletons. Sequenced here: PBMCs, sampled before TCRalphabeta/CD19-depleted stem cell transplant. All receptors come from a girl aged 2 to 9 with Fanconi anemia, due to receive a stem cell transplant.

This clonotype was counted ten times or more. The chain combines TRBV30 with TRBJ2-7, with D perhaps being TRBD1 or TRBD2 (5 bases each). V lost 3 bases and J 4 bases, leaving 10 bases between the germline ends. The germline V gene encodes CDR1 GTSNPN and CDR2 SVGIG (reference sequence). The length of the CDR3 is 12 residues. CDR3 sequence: CAWRKGTYEQYF. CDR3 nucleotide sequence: TGTGCCTGGAGGAAGGGGACGTACGAGCAGTACTTC.

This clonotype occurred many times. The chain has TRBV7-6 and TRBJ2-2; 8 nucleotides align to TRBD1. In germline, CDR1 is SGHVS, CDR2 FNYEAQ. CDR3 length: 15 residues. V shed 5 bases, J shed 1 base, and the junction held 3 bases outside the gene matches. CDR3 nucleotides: TGTGCCAGCAGCATAGGGACAGGGAACACCGGGGAGCTGTTTTTT. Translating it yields CASSIGTGNTGELFF.

This CDR3 reads CASSYSGLAGGRSYEQYF. The CDR3 DNA reads as TGTGCCAGCAGTTACTCTGGACTAGCGGGAGGTCGGTCCTACGAGCAGTACTTC. The rearrangement links TRBV6-5 to TRBJ2-7; 14 bases fit TRBD2. There are 18 residues in the CDR3. Trimming took 0 bases from V and 1 from J; bases not matched to a gene: 5. Per germline, CDR1 MNHEY and CDR2 SVGAGI.

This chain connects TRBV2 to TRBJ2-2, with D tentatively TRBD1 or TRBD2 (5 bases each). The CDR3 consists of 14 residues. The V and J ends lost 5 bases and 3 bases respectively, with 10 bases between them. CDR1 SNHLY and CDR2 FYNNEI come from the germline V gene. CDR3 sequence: CASSSGTYTGELFF. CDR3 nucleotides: TGTGCCAGCAGTTCCGGGACCTACACCGGGGAGCTGTTTTTT.

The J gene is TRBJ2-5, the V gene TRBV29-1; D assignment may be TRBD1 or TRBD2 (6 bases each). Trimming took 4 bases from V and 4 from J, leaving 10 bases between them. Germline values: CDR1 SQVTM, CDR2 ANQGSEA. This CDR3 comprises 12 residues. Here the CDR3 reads CSVGGAGETQYF. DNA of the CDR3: TGCAGCGTTGGGGGGGCTGGAGAGACCCAGTACTTC.

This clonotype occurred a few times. CDR3 loop: CSVGPKTGPSYEQYF. The CDR3 DNA reads TGCAGCGTTGGGCCTAAGACAGGGCCCTCCTACGAGCAGTACTTC. The chain combines TRBV29-1 with TRBJ2-7; 7 bases are a match to TRBD1. The V and J ends lost 4 bases and 0 bases, in that order; junction bases with no gene match: 9. The germline V gene has CDR1 SQVTM and CDR2 ANQGSEA. The CDR3 contains 15 residues.

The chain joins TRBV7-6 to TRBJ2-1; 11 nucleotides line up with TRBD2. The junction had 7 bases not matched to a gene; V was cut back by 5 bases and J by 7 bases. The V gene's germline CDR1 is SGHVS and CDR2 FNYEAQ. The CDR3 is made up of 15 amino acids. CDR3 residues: CASSTLAGGMNEQFF. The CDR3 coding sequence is TGTGCCAGCAGCACTCTAGCGGGAGGTATGAATGAGCAGTTCTTC.

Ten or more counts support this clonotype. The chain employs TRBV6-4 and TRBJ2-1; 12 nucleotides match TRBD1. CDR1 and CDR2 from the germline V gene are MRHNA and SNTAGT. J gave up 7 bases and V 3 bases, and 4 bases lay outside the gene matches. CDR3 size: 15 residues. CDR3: CASSEGQGATNEQFF. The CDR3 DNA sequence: TGTGCCAGCAGTGAGGGACAGGGGGCTACAAATGAGCAGTTCTTC.

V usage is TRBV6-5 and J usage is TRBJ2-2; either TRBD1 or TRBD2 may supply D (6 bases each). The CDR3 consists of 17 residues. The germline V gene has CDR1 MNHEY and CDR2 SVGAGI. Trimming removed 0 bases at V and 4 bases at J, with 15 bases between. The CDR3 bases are TGTGCCAGCAGTTACTCGTATTGGGGGGCGAGCACCGGGGAGCTGTTTTTT. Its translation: CASSYSYWGASTGELFF.

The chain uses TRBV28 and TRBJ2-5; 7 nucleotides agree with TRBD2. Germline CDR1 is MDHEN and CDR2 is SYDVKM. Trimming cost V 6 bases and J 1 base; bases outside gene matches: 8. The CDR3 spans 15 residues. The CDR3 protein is CASSYLSSGQETQYF. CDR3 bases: TGTGCCAGCAGCTACCTATCTAGCGGCCAAGAGACCCAGTACTTC.

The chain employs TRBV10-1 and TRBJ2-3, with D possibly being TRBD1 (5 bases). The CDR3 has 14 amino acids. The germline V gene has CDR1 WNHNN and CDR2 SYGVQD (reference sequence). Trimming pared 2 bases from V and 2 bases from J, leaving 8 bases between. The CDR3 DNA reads TGCGCCAGCAGTGAGACAGGCTACACAGATACGCAGTATTTT. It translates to CASSETGYTDTQYF.

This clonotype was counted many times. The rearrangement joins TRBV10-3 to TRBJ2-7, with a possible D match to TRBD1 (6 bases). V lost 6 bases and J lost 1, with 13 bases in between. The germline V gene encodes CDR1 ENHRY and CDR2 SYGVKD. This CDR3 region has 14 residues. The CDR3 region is CAIRDTTGSYEQYF. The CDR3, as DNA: TGTGCCATCAGGGATACGACAGGTTCCTACGAGCAGTACTTC.

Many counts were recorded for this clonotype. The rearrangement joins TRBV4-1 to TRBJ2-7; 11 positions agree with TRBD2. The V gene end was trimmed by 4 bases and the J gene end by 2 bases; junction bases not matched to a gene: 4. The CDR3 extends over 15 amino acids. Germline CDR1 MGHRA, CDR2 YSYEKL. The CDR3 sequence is CASSPIAGGTYEQYF. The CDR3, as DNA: TGCGCCAGCAGCCCAATAGCGGGAGGGACCTACGAGCAGTACTTC.

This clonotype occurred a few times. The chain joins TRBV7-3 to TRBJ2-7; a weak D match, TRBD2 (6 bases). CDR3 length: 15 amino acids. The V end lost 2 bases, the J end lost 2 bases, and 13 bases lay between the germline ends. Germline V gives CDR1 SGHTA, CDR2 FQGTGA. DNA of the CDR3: TGTGCCAGCAGCTTAGGGGCGGGGAACACCTACGAGCAGTACTTC. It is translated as CASSLGAGNTYEQYF.

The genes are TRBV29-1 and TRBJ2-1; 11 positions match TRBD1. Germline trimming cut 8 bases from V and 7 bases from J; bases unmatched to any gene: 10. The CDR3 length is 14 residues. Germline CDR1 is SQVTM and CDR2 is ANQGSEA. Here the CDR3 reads CSSNGQGAENEQFF. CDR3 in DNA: TGCAGCAGCAACGGACAGGGGGCGGAAAATGAGCAGTTCTTC.

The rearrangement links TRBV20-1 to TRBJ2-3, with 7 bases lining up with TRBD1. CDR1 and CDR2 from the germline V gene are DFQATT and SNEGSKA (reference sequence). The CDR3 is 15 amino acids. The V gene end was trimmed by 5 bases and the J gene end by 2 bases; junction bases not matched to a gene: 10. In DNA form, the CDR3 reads TGCAGTGCTGAAGACAGGGCACTATCCACAGATACGCAGTATTTT. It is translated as CSAEDRALSTDTQYF.

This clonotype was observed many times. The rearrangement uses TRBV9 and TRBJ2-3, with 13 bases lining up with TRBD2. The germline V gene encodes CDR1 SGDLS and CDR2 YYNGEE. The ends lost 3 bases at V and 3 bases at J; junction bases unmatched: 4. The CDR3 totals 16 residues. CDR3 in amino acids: CASSGTSGGATDTQYF. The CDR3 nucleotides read TGTGCCAGCAGCGGAACTAGCGGGGGGGCTACAGATACGCAGTATTTT.

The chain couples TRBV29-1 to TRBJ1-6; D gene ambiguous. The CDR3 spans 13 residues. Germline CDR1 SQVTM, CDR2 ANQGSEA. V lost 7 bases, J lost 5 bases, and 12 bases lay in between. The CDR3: CSARRTDNSPLHF. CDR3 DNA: TGCAGCGCCCGAAGGACGGATAATTCACCCCTCCACTTT.

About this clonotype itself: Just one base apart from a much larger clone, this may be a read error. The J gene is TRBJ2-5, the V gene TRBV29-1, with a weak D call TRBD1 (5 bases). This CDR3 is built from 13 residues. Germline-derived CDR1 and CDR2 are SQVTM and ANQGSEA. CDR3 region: CNVDDWTSETQYF. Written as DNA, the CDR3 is TGCAACGTTGACGATTGGACATCAGAGACCCAGTACTTC.

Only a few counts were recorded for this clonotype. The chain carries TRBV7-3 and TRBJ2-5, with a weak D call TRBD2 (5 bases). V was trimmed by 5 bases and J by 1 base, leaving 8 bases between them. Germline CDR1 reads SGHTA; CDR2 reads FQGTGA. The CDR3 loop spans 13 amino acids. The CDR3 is CASSRGSQETQYF. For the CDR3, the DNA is TGTGCCAGCAGCCGCGGGTCCCAAGAGACCCAGTACTTC.

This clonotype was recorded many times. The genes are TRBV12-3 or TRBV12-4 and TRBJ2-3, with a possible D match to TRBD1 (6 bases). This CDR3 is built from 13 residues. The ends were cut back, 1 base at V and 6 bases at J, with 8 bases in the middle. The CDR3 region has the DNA TGTGCCAGCAGTTTAGACAGGGTTGATACGCAGTATTTT. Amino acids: CASSLDRVDTQYF.